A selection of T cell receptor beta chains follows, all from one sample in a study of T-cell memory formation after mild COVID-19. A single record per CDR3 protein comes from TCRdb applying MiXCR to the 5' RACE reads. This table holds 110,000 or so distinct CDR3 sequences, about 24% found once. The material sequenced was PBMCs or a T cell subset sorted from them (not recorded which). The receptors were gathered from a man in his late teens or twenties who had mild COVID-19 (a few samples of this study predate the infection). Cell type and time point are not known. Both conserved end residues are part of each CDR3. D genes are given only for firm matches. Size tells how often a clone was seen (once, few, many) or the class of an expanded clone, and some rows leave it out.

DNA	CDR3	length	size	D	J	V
TGTGCCATCAGTGAGTCGGTCACTTCCTACGAGCAGTACTTC	CAISESVTSYEQYF	14	.	.	TRBJ2-7	TRBV10-3
TGTGCCAGCAGTCCAGGCGCCGGGACAGGGTACGAGCAGTACTTC	CASSPGAGTGYEQYF	15	.	TRBD1	TRBJ2-7	TRBV6-2/TRBV6-3
TGCGCCAGCAGTGCCGGGACAGGAAGCGAAAAACTGTTTTTT	CASSAGTGSEKLFF	14	few	TRBD1	TRBJ1-4	TRBV5-1
TGCGCCAGCAGCTTGGGACGGGCCACTGAAGCTTTCTTT	CASSLGRATEAFF	13	.	.	TRBJ1-1	TRBV5-1
TGCGCCAGCAGCCCGATCGACAGGGAGGCGGAGACCCAGTACTTC	CASSPIDREAETQYF	15	.	.	TRBJ2-5	TRBV4-1
TGTGCCACCAGCAGGGACGGCCAAGGGGCAGATACGCAGTATTTT	CATSRDGQGADTQYF	15	few	.	TRBJ2-3	TRBV15
TGTGCCAGCAGCTCCATTCCCGGGACTGTCTACTACAATGAGCAGTTCTTC	CASSSIPGTVYYNEQFF	17	many	.	TRBJ2-1	TRBV7-2
TGTGCCAGCAGCCGAGGGGGGCCGCTCACCGGGGAGCTGTTTTTT	CASSRGGPLTGELFF	15	.	.	TRBJ2-2	TRBV7-8
TGTGCCAGCAGCGTAGCTGCTAGCGGGGGCCGGGGGAATGAGCAGTTCTTC	CASSVAASGGRGNEQFF	17	.	TRBD2	TRBJ2-1	TRBV9
TGTGCCAGCAGCTCAGGACCGAAGCGGGATACGCAGTATTTT	CASSSGPKRDTQYF	14	.	.	TRBJ2-3	TRBV7-9
TGTGCCAGCAGACGAGGGACTGAGAACACTGAAGCTTTCTTT	CASRRGTENTEAFF	14	few	.	TRBJ1-1	TRBV7-9
TGCAGTGCTAGTCTCACTAGCGGGAGCTTGGGGACCCAGTACTTC	CSASLTSGSLGTQYF	15	few	TRBD2	TRBJ2-5	TRBV20-1
TGCAGTGCTAGAGGCCACAGGGAGGATTCACCCCTCCACTTT	CSARGHREDSPLHF	14	.	.	TRBJ1-6	TRBV20-1
TGTGCCAGCAGCTCCAAGACTAGCGGGGGGTACCCAGGCGAAGATACGCAGTATTTT	CASSSKTSGGYPGEDTQYF	19	few	TRBD2	TRBJ2-3	TRBV7-2
TGTGCCAGCAGCGGGGACAGGGGATACGAGCAGTACTTC	CASSGDRGYEQYF	13	.	TRBD1	TRBJ2-7	TRBV3-1
TGTGCCAGCAGCCCGAAGATCAAGGGGTTGAACACTGAAGCTTTCTTT	CASSPKIKGLNTEAFF	16	.	.	TRBJ1-1	TRBV3-1
TGTGCCAGCAGTTTAGACAGGGGCTCCTACGAGCAGTACTTC	CASSLDRGSYEQYF	14	.	TRBD1	TRBJ2-7	TRBV12-3/TRBV12-4
TGTGCCAGCAGCCCACTTAGTGGGGCATCGGAGGGCTACACCTTC	CASSPLSGASEGYTF	15	.	.	TRBJ1-2	TRBV7-3
TGCGCCAGCAGCCAAGAGAGCGCTAGTAGCAATCAGCCCCAGCATTTT	CASSQESASSNQPQHF	16	few	.	TRBJ1-5	TRBV4-1
TGTGCCAGCAGCCCCTCTATCGGGGACACTGAAGCTTTCTTT	CASSPSIGDTEAFF	14	.	.	TRBJ1-1	TRBV9
TGCGCCAGCAGCAGAGAGGGAGGGACCTACGAGCAGTACTTC	CASSREGGTYEQYF	14	.	TRBD2	TRBJ2-7	TRBV4-1